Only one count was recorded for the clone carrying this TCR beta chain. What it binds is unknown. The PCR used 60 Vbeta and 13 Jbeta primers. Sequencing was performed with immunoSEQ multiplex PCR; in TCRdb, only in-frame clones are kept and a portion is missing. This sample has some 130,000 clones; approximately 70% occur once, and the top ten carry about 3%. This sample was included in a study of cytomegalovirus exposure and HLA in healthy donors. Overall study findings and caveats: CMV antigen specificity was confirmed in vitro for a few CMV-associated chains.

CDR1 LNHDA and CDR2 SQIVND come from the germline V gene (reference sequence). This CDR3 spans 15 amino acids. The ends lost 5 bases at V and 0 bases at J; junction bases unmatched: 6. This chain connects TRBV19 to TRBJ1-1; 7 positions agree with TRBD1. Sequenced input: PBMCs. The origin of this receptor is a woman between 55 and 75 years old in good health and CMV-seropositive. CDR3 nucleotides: TGTGCCAGTAGTCTGCGGACAGGCTTGAACACTGAAGCTTTCTTT. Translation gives CASSLRTGLNTEAFF.